Below, 3 T cell receptor beta chains from the same sample are listed, as sequenced in a study of cytomegalovirus exposure and HLA in healthy donors. The PCR made use of 60 Vbeta and 13 Jbeta primers. Here immunoSEQ multiplex PCR was the method, and the copy in TCRdb shows in-frame clones only, minus some. The sample holds fewer than 250,000 clones, around 79% seen once. Sequenced input: PBMCs. These receptors originate from a male donor in good health and CMV-seropositive.

This clone has a handful of counts. The CDR3 DNA reads as TGTGCCAGCAGCTTAGTCGGTCTTCCCACCCCCTACGAGCAGTACTTC. It codes for CASSLVGLPTPYEQYF. This chain joins TRBV11-2 and TRBJ2-7; the D is unclear. CDR3 length equals 16 residues. V was clipped by 1 base and J by 2 bases, with 15 bases between them. Germline-derived CDR1 and CDR2 are SGHAT and FQNNGV.

The chain recombines TRBV9 with TRBJ1-2, with a possible D match to TRBD1 (5 bases). Per germline, CDR1 SGDLS and CDR2 YYNGEE. There are 15 residues in the CDR3. Trimming stripped 2 bases from V and 0 bases from J, with 11 bases between. The CDR3 sequence: CASSVQGSPNYGYTF. The CDR3 DNA follows: TGTGCCAGCAGCGTTCAGGGCAGTCCTAACTATGGCTACACCTTC.

The V and J genes are TRBV25-1 and TRBJ2-1, with 9 bases that match TRBD2. V dropped 1 base and J dropped 6; count of bases not matched to a gene: 7. Germline-derived CDR1 and CDR2 are MGHDK and SYGVNS. This CDR3 is built from 16 residues. The CDR3 spells CASSESGGGARNEQFF. The CDR3 DNA reads as TGTGCCAGCAGTGAATCGGGCGGGGGGGCCCGCAATGAGCAGTTCTTC.